This entry lists 29 T cell receptor beta chains sequenced from one sample in a study of cytomegalovirus exposure and HLA in healthy donors. The PCR ran on 60 Vbeta and 13 Jbeta primers. Assay used: immunoSEQ multiplex PCR; TCRdb lists only in-frame clones, some missing. This table holds roughly 130,000 clones, just over 65% found once. The specimen sequenced was PBMCs. These TCRs come from an older woman in good health and CMV-seronegative.

The DNA of the CDR3 is TGTGCCAGTAGTACGCGGGGGGGCCTATCCGAGACCCAGTACTTC. It is translated as CASSTRGGLSETQYF. The chain combines TRBV19 with TRBJ2-5, with 9 nucleotides matching TRBD2. In germline, CDR1 is LNHDA, CDR2 SQIVND (reference sequence). V trimming: 4 bases; J trimming: 5 bases; junction bases outside the gene matches: 8. This CDR3 spans 15 amino acids.

The chain has TRBV7-2 and TRBJ2-3; D might be TRBD2 (5 bases). This CDR3 contains 16 residues. Germline V gives CDR1 SGHTA, CDR2 FQGNSA. V gave up 2 bases and J gave up 4 bases, with 16 bases separating them. The CDR3 is CASSLLARTRPDTQYF. The CDR3, as DNA: TGTGCCAGCAGCTTATTAGCGAGGACGAGGCCAGATACGCAGTATTTT.

The chain couples TRBV9 to TRBJ2-3; 11 nucleotides align to TRBD2. The V and J ends lost 3 bases and 3 bases, in that order; junction bases with no gene match: 6. The CDR3 length is 16 residues. Germline V gene lookup returns CDR1 SGDLS and CDR2 YYNGEE. The CDR3 protein is CASSDGLAGHTDTQYF. CDR3 nucleotides: TGTGCCAGCAGCGATGGACTAGCGGGCCATACAGATACGCAGTATTTT. The full variable domain, in which reference TRBV9 and TRBJ2-3 provide the parts outside the CDR3, is DSGVTQTPKHLITATGQRVTLRCSPRSGDLSVYWYQQSLDQGLQFLIQYYNGEERAKGNILERFSAQQFPDLHSELNLSSLELGDSALYFCASSDGLAGHTDTQYFGPGTRLTVL.

The J gene is TRBJ2-7, the V gene TRBV5-6, with D perhaps matching TRBD2 (5 bases). CDR1 and CDR2 from the germline V gene are SGHDT and YYEEEE. V was trimmed by 4 bases and J by 0 bases, leaving 17 bases between them. The CDR3 covers 16 residues. CDR3 in amino acids: CASSPLFGGDSYEQYF. The CDR3 nucleotides read TGTGCCAGCAGCCCCCTTTTCGGAGGTGACTCCTACGAGCAGTACTTC.

The CDR3 spells CASSIFGSGGIYNEQFF. CDR3 DNA: TGTGCCAGTAGTATCTTCGGTAGCGGCGGAATCTACAATGAGCAGTTCTTC. The chain joins TRBV19 to TRBJ2-1, with D possibly being TRBD2 (6 bases). The germline V gene encodes CDR1 LNHDA and CDR2 SQIVND (reference sequence). This CDR3 region has 17 residues. V lost 3 bases to trimming and J lost 3 bases, with 18 bases between them.

The CDR3 loop reads CASSLDGPGGNTGELFF. The DNA of the CDR3 is TGTGCCAGCAGCTTGGATGGGCCAGGGGGCAACACCGGGGAGCTGTTTTTT. The J gene is TRBJ2-2, the V gene TRBV5-6; TRBD1 agrees at 8 bases. The CDR3 extends over 17 amino acids. Per germline, CDR1 SGHDT and CDR2 YYEEEE. The trim removed 0 bases at V and 2 bases at J, leaving 6 bases unmatched.

This chain joins TRBV25-1 and TRBJ2-1, with 9 bases fitting TRBD1. With 1 base clipped from V and 7 bases from J, the junction kept 11 bases outside the gene matches. CDR1 and CDR2 from the germline V gene are MGHDK and SYGVNS. The CDR3 is made up of 17 amino acids. CDR3 in DNA: TGTGCCAGCAGTGAATCCAGTGGGACAGGGAATCGAAATGAGCAGTTCTTC. It yields the protein CASSESSGTGNRNEQFF.

V and J are TRBV5-5 and TRBJ2-3; weak D call: TRBD2 (6 bases). Germline CDR1 and CDR2: SGHKS and YYEKEE (reference sequence). The CDR3 is made up of 15 amino acids. The ends were cut back, 6 bases at V and 5 bases at J, with 19 bases in the middle. CDR3 sequence (DNA): TGTGCCAGCAATCTGGGGGGTAGAGCCGGAGATACGCAGTATTTT. Its translation is CASNLGGRAGDTQYF. Looking up the rest from reference TRBV5-5 and TRBJ2-3 gives the full variable domain: DAGVTQSPTHLIKTRGQQVTLRCSPISGHKSVSWYQQVLGQGPQFIFQYYEKEERGRGNFPDRFSARQFPNYSSELNVNALLLGDSALYLCASNLGGRAGDTQYFGPGTRLTVL.

The rearrangement joins TRBV9 to TRBJ2-1; D might be TRBD2 (5 bases). This CDR3 contains 15 residues. The germline gives CDR1 SGDLS, CDR2 YYNGEE. V lost 0 bases to trimming and J lost 3 bases, with 10 bases between them. Here the CDR3 DNA reads TGTGCCAGCAGCGTAGGGCTAGCCGACTACAATGAGCAGTTCTTC. Encoded protein: CASSVGLADYNEQFF.

This sequence joins TRBV7-2 and TRBJ1-2; D remains unclear. This CDR3 has 12 amino acids. Trimming took 7 bases from V and 6 from J, leaving 12 bases between them. In germline, CDR1 is SGHTA, CDR2 FQGNSA. The CDR3 DNA reads as TGTGCCAGCAACCGGAGGGTTGATGGCTACACCTTC. It specifies CASNRRVDGYTF.

V gene TRBV7-9 combines with J gene TRBJ2-2; the D gene is possibly TRBD1 (6 bases). V was shortened by 8 bases and J by 0 bases, with 10 bases between the two germline ends. The CDR3 length is 14 residues. Germline CDR1 is SEHNR and CDR2 is FQNEAQ (reference sequence). Here the CDR3 reads CASPRTANTGELFF. CDR3 in DNA: TGTGCCAGCCCTAGGACAGCGAACACCGGGGAGCTGTTTTTT.

The chain links TRBV5-1 to TRBJ2-3; D possibly corresponds to TRBD2 (7 bases). Trimming shortened V by 6 bases and J by 3 bases, and 17 bases separated the two germline ends. CDR3 length equals 15 residues. Per germline, CDR1 SGHRS and CDR2 YFSETQ. The CDR3 DNA sequence: TGCGCCAGCACCTCGCTAGGGGGGGATACAGATACGCAGTATTTT. Protein product: CASTSLGGDTDTQYF.

The V gene is TRBV18, the J gene TRBJ2-5; 7 bases align to TRBD2. Germline assignment: CDR1 KGHSH and CDR2 LQKENI. CDR3 length: 12 residues. V lost 6 bases to trimming and J lost 10 bases; unmatched junction nucleotides: 8. DNA of the CDR3: TGTGCCAGCTCGACCGGCCGGGAGGACCAGTACTTC. This codes for CASSTGREDQYF.

The V call is TRBV9, the J call TRBJ2-1; D gene ambiguous. The V gene lost 0 bases and the J gene lost 0 bases, with 7 bases spanning the gap. The CDR3 consists of 15 residues. Germline V CDR1 and CDR2: SGDLS, YYNGEE. The CDR3 reads CASSVGGFSYNEQFF. Here the CDR3 DNA reads TGTGCCAGCAGCGTAGGAGGTTTCTCCTACAATGAGCAGTTCTTC.

The chain couples TRBV10-1 to TRBJ2-3; D is perhaps TRBD2 (6 bases). CDR3 size: 13 residues. The V gene's germline CDR1 is WNHNN and CDR2 SYGVQD (reference sequence). Trimming stripped 4 bases from V and 4 bases from J, with 9 bases between. As DNA, the CDR3 is TGCGCCAGCAGTGTACTAGCATCAGATACGCAGTATTTT. Amino acids: CASSVLASDTQYF.

J is TRBJ2-2 and V is TRBV4-1, with 7 nucleotides matching TRBD2. Per germline, CDR1 MGHRA and CDR2 YSYEKL. CDR3 length equals 19 residues. V trimming: 1 base; J trimming: 1 base; junction bases outside the gene matches: 12. CDR3 DNA: TGCGCCAGCAGCCAAGTAATGCAAGAACTAGCGCGGAACACCGGGGAGCTGTTTTTT. Its protein product is CASSQVMQELARNTGELFF.

The genes are TRBV9 and TRBJ1-2, with 8 bases fitting TRBD1. The CDR3 covers 14 residues. Germline CDR1 SGDLS, CDR2 YYNGEE. Trimming took 4 bases from V and 6 from J; bases not matched to a gene: 8. The CDR3 bases are TGTGCCAGCAGCCTTTCCAGGGGGCAGAATGGCTACACCTTC. This gives the protein CASSLSRGQNGYTF.

This rearrangement joins TRBV18 to TRBJ2-6; a weak D match, TRBD1 (5 bases). The germline V gene encodes CDR1 KGHSH and CDR2 LQKENI. Trimming cost V 6 bases and J 0 bases, with 12 bases left between them. The CDR3 is made up of 16 amino acids. CDR3 bases: TGTGCCAGCTCCCCGATTGACAGCTCTGGGGCCAACGTCCTGACTTTC. Translation gives CASSPIDSSGANVLTF.

This clone showed up just a few times. The chain links TRBV11-2 to TRBJ2-7; possibly TRBD1 for D (6 bases). Trimming shortened V by 8 bases and J by 1 base, and 15 bases separated the two germline ends. CDR3 length: 14 amino acids. From germline, CDR1 is SGHAT and CDR2 FQNNGV. DNA of the CDR3: TGTGCCAGCGGTCTGACAGGTTTGTCCTACGAGCAGTACTTC. Translating it yields CASGLTGLSYEQYF.

This clone was detected once. The V and J genes are TRBV10-3 and TRBJ2-1; D not certain. The CDR3 spans 11 residues. Trimming took off 0 bases at V and 10 bases at J, with 4 bases between the two ends. CDR1 is ENHRY and CDR2 is SYGVKD in the germline V gene. The CDR3 is CAISESREQFF. The CDR3 region has the DNA TGTGCCATCAGTGAGTCCAGGGAGCAGTTCTTC.

This chain connects TRBV7-2 to TRBJ1-1, with D unclear. Germline V gives CDR1 SGHTA, CDR2 FQGNSA. The V gene lost 5 bases and the J gene lost 4 bases, with 14 bases spanning the gap. CDR3 length: 14 residues. The CDR3 DNA follows: TGTGCCAGCAGCCCCCTCGTCGGGAGCACTGAAGCTTTCTTT. Amino acids: CASSPLVGSTEAFF.

The chain employs TRBV28 and TRBJ2-4; 9 bases match TRBD1. This CDR3 spans 16 amino acids. Unmatched junction bases numbered 3, after V lost 2 bases and J lost 1 base. Looked up from germline, CDR1 is MDHEN and CDR2 is SYDVKM. The DNA for the CDR3 is TGTGCCAGCAGTTTAGGGACAGGGTTGGCCAAAAACATTCAGTACTTC. Its translation: CASSLGTGLAKNIQYF.

This clone has only one observation. At the DNA level, this CDR3 is encoded by other sequences in the same sample as well. V gene TRBV19 combines with J gene TRBJ2-7; tentative D call: TRBD1 (6 bases). This CDR3 spans 14 amino acids. V was shortened by 2 bases and J by 5 bases, with 13 bases between the two germline ends. CDR1 LNHDA and CDR2 SQIVND come from the germline V gene (reference sequence). In nucleotides, the CDR3 is TGTGCCAGTAGTATATTGGCAGGGGTGGACGAGCAGTACTTC. This codes for CASSILAGVDEQYF.

The V call is TRBV7-8, the J call TRBJ1-2, with TRBD1 as a possible D gene (5 bases). This CDR3 spans 16 amino acids. The V gene's germline CDR1 is SGHVS and CDR2 FQNEAQ. V was trimmed by 1 base and J by 1 base, leaving 13 bases between them. The CDR3 nucleotides are TGTGCCAGCAGCTTAGTTCAGGGCAGGCGTAACTATGGCTACACCTTC. This translates into CASSLVQGRRNYGYTF.

The chain employs TRBV19 and TRBJ1-5; 8 positions match TRBD1. The CDR3 is made up of 17 amino acids. The trim removed 1 base at V and 6 bases at J, leaving 11 bases unmatched. Germline V gene sequence: CDR1 LNHDA, CDR2 SQIVND (reference sequence). CDR3 in amino acids: CASSIASGRGPGQPQHF. The CDR3 DNA follows: TGTGCCAGTAGTATAGCGTCCGGCAGGGGGCCGGGTCAGCCCCAGCATTTT. The variable domain in full, completed from reference TRBV19 and TRBJ1-5, reads DGGITQSPKYLFRKEGQNVTLSCEQNLNHDAMYWYRQDPGQGLRLIYYSQIVNDFQKGDIAEGYSVSREKKESFPLTVTSAQKNPTAFYLCASSIASGRGPGQPQHFGDGTRLSIL.

The sample holds a few counts of this clone. The chain combines TRBV27 with TRBJ1-4; no clear D. The CDR3 consists of 15 residues. The V gene's germline CDR1 is MNHEY and CDR2 SMNVEV (reference sequence). Trimming left V 4 bases short and J 3 bases short, with 12 bases between. The CDR3 DNA reads as TGTGCCAGCAGTTCGCCCGCTGGAGCTAATGAAAAACTGTTTTTT. Translation: CASSSPAGANEKLFF.

The chain combines TRBV27 with TRBJ2-7, with 9 bases matching TRBD1. J gave up 5 bases and V 4 bases, and 3 bases lay outside the gene matches. The CDR3 length is 13 residues. Germline V gene lookup returns CDR1 MNHEY and CDR2 SMNVEV (reference sequence). The CDR3 bases are TGTGCCAGCAGTTCCCGGACAGGGGACGAGCAGTACTTC. It translates to CASSSRTGDEQYF.

Remarks on this clone: Different DNA sequences within this sample yield the same CDR3. The chain links TRBV18 to TRBJ2-7; D perhaps matches TRBD2 (6 bases). The CDR3 totals 12 residues. Germline V gene sequence: CDR1 KGHSH, CDR2 LQKENI. V was trimmed by 6 bases and J by 4 bases, leaving 10 bases between them. The CDR3 DNA is TGTGCCAGCTCTCCGCGGGGATACGAGCAGTACTTC. This encodes CASSPRGYEQYF.

V is TRBV7-2 and J is TRBJ2-7, with TRBD1 matching 8 bases. The CDR3 spans 14 residues. Losses at the gene ends were 5 bases for V and 2 bases for J; bases not matched to a gene: 5. Per the germline V gene, CDR1 is SGHTA and CDR2 is FQGNSA. The DNA of the CDR3 is TGTGCCAGCAGCGAACAGGGGGGACCCTACGAGCAGTACTTC. Translation: CASSEQGGPYEQYF.